This T cell receptor (beta chain) appears in the sequencing data of a study of cytomegalovirus exposure and HLA in healthy donors. At the level of the study: Among the 300 to 500 genotyped donors, approximately 82% were placed in the Caucasian-associated ancestry cluster.

About this clone: Its antigen is unknown.

Germline V gene lookup returns CDR1 LNHDA and CDR2 SQIVND (reference sequence). Trimming cost V 3 bases and J 3 bases; bases outside gene matches: 2. The CDR3 extends over 14 amino acids. Overall study findings and caveats: Association of a missense DCLRE1C variant with TCR beta V- and J-gene trimming was reported in a later analysis.

In the PCR, 60 Vbeta and 13 Jbeta primers were used. Generated by immunoSEQ multiplex PCR, the TCRdb table keeps only in-frame clones and is missing some. The table lists over 150,000 clones, 68% of them singletons. This receptor was identified in a man aged 50 or older in good health and CMV-seronegative. Sequencing was carried out using PBMCs. The V gene is TRBV19, the J gene TRBJ2-1; 7 nucleotides match TRBD2. The CDR3 nucleotides read TGTGCCAGTAGTATGCGGGGGAGCTACAATGAGCAGTTCTTC. Residues: CASSMRGSYNEQFF.